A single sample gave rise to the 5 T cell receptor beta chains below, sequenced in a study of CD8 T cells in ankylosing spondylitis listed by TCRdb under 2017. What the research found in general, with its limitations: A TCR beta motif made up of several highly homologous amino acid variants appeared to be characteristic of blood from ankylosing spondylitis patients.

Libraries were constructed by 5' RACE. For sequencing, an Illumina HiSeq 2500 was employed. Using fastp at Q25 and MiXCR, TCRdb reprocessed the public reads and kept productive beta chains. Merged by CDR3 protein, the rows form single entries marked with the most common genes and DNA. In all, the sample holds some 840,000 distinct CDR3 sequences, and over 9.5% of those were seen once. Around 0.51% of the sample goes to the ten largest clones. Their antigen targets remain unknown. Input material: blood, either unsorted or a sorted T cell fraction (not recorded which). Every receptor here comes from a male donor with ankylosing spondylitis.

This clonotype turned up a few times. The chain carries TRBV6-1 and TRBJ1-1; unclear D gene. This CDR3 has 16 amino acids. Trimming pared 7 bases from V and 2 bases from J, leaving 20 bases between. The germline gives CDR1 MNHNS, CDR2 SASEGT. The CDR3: CASTLLYSTQNTEAFF. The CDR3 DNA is TGTGCCAGCACCCTCCTTTACTCAACCCAAAACACTGAAGCTTTCTTT.

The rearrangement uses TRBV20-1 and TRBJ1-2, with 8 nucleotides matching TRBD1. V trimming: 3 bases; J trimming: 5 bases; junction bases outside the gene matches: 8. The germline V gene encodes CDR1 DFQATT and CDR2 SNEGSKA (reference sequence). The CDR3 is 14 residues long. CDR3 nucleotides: TGCAGTGCTAGTGAAGGGACAGGCTCATATGGCTACACCTTC. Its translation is CSASEGTGSYGYTF.

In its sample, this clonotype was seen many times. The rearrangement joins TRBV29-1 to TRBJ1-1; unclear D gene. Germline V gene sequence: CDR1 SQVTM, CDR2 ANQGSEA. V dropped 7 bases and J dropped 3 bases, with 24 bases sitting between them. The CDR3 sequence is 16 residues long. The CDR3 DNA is TGCAGCGCCAGAAGGTCGGGGTTCCGTAAGGACACTGAAGCTTTCTTT. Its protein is CSARRSGFRKDTEAFF.

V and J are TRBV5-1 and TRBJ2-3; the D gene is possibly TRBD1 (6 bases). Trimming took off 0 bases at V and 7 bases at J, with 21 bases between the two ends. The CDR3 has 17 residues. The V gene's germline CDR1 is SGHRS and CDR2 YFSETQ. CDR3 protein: CASSLVWGGQRANTQYF. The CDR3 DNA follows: TGCGCCAGCAGCTTGGTATGGGGTGGACAGAGGGCCAATACGCAGTATTTT.

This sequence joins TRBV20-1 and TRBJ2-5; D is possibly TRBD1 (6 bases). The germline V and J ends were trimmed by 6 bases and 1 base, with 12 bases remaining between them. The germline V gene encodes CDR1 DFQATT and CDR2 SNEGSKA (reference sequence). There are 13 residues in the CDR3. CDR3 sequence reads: CSAIGQLQETQYF. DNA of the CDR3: TGCAGTGCCATAGGACAGCTCCAAGAGACCCAGTACTTC.